This note documents a single TCR beta chain sequence. This PCR relied on a set of 60 Vbeta primers and 13 Jbeta primers. Here immunoSEQ multiplex PCR was the method, and the copy in TCRdb shows in-frame clones only, minus some. The data show 40,000 to 60,000 clones, 72% seen once. The entry originates in a study of cytomegalovirus exposure and HLA in healthy donors. The V end lost 6 bases, the J end lost 2 bases, and 11 bases lay between the germline ends. The CDR3 runs to 13 residues. Per the germline V gene, CDR1 is MNHNS and CDR2 is SASEGT. The genes are TRBV6-1 and TRBJ2-7; maybe TRBD1 (7 bases). This receptor was obtained from a woman aged 45-65 years in good health and CMV-seronegative. The specimen sequenced was PBMCs. CDR3 residues: CASRGGQTYEQYF. As DNA, the CDR3 is TGTGCCAGCAGGGGGGGACAGACCTACGAGCAGTACTTC.